In its sample, the clone carrying this T cell receptor beta chain was seen once. Antigen: not known. Germline V CDR1 and CDR2: SGDLS, YYNGEE. Trimming cost V 1 base and J 7 bases; bases outside gene matches: 10. The CDR3 loop spans 16 amino acids. The data were produced by immunoSEQ multiplex PCR, yet TCRdb's version contains in-frame clones alone and is incomplete. The sample yields 25,000 to 30,000 clones, around 90% seen once. The sample originates from a study of T cell responses to AZD1222 COVID-19 vaccine. Study outcomes and limitations: Distributed over spike, vaccine-associated CD4 TCRs predominated at 160-218 and 743-854. Recipients of two AZD1222 doses showed rising Spike-specific TCR breadth and depth.

The sequence was collected from an adult in good health. This specimen was peripheral blood, taken on day 0 of AZD1222 vaccination. J is TRBJ2-1 and V is TRBV9; TRBD2 agrees at 8 bases. Here the CDR3 reads CASSVRPGGPMNEQFF. The CDR3 DNA follows: TGTGCCAGCAGCGTAAGACCGGGAGGGCCGATGAATGAGCAGTTCTTC.